The TCR beta chain described here comes from a study of T cell changes during pregnancy in multiple sclerosis. The germline V gene has CDR1 SGDLS and CDR2 YYNGEE. The CDR3 runs 13 residues. Between the trimmed V and J ends, which lost 2 bases and 9 bases, there was a span of 12 bases. Measured with immunoSEQ multiplex PCR; TCRdb has only the in-frame clones, and not every one. The top ten clones hold approximately 7% of a sample with around 23,000 clones, approximately 92% of them seen once. The clonotype comes from a female donor with multiple sclerosis, enrolled in a pregnancy study. The sequences come from CD8+ T cells from peripheral blood mononuclear cells, collected in the third trimester of pregnancy. The chain recombines TRBV9 with TRBJ2-1; D is unresolved. This chain's CDR3 is CASSVDTWVEQFF. The CDR3 nucleotides read TGTGCCAGCAGCGTTGACACATGGGTTGAGCAGTTCTTC.